A selection of T cell receptor beta chains follows, all from one sample in a study of beta chain features in type 1 diabetes. The table came from immunoSEQ multiplex PCR; TCRdb's copy has only in-frame clones and leaves some out. The top ten hold approximately 2.2% of the sample, which has around 110,000 clones, roughly 15% seen once. The sample consisted of central memory CD4+ T cells from blood. These receptor sequences come from a man aged 25-45 years with type 1 diabetes. The CDR3 runs from the conserved cysteine through the conserved F or W. D genes are given only for firm matches. For some rows the clone size is stated as once, few or many, or as a class when expanded; others skip it.

>NA|TRBV4-3|TRBJ2-6|NA
CASSQEKGNVLTF
TGCGCCAGCAGCCAAGAAAAAGGGAACGTCCTGACTTTC
>NA|TRBV29-1|TRBJ2-3|TRBD2
CSATHGRGTDTQYF
TGCAGCGCCACCCACGGGAGGGGAACCGATACGCAGTATTTT
>few|TRBV5-1|TRBJ2-1|TRBD1
CASSLVPPGQGNNEQFF
TGCGCCAGCAGCTTGGTACCTCCGGGACAGGGGAATAATGAGCAGTTCTTC
>many|TRBV15|TRBJ2-7|TRBD1
CATSRPRGDRSSYEQYF
TGTGCCACCAGCAGACCTAGGGGGGACAGGAGCTCCTACGAGCAGTACTTC
>few|TRBV11-2|TRBJ2-5|NA
CASSLGGTNQETQYF
TGTGCCAGCAGCTTAGGCGGGACCAACCAAGAGACCCAGTACTTC
>few|TRBV11-3|TRBJ2-5|TRBD2
CASSPRWGLAGSGTQYF
TGTGCCAGCAGCCCGAGGTGGGGTCTAGCGGGCTCAGGGACCCAGTACTTC
>NA|TRBV6-1|TRBJ2-3|NA
CASEGAGTDTQYF
TGTGCCAGCGAGGGGGCGGGAACAGATACGCAGTATTTT
>NA|TRBV29-1|TRBJ2-7|NA
CSVGAAGTNYEQYF
TGCAGCGTTGGGGCGGCAGGGACGAACTACGAGCAGTACTTC
>NA|TRBV7-2|TRBJ2-5|NA
CASSFSETQYF
TGTGCCAGCAGCTTTTCTGAGACCCAGTACTTC
>many|TRBV6-5|TRBJ1-1|NA
CASSSGLRAGAFF
TGTGCCAGCAGTTCAGGGCTAAGGGCGGGAGCTTTCTTT
>few|TRBV29-1|TRBJ1-2|TRBD1
CSVQSLDRGRGYTF
TGCAGCGTTCAATCGCTTGACAGGGGGCGAGGCTACACCTTC
>NA|TRBV28|TRBJ2-5|NA
CASSFYGGQETQYF
TGTGCCAGCAGTTTCTACGGAGGCCAAGAGACCCAGTACTTC
>NA|TRBV6-6|TRBJ1-5|NA
CASSPDAYQPQHF
TGTGCCAGCAGTCCTGACGCATATCAGCCCCAGCATTTT
>few|TRBV7-2|TRBJ2-7|NA
CASSLAGPSYYEQYF
TGTGCCAGCAGCTTAGCGGGGCCCTCCTACTACGAGCAGTACTTC
>few|TRBV30|TRBJ2-7|NA
CAWSVQANYEQYF
TGTGCCTGGAGTGTACAGGCGAACTACGAGCAGTACTTC
>few|TRBV6-6|TRBJ2-1|TRBD1
CASSYPGTGINEQFF
TGTGCCAGCAGTTATCCCGGGACAGGGATCAATGAGCAGTTCTTC
>NA|TRBV2|TRBJ1-4|NA
CASSQGHQSEKLFF
TGTGCCAGCTCTCAGGGTCACCAATCTGAAAAACTGTTTTTT
>NA|TRBV7-2|TRBJ2-6|NA
CASSLAQGTGANVLTF
TGTGCCAGCAGCTTAGCACAGGGAACCGGGGCCAACGTCCTGACTTTC
>NA|TRBV5-1|TRBJ2-5|NA
CASSPQGTETQYF
TGCGCCAGCAGCCCCCAGGGGACGGAGACCCAGTACTTC
>NA|TRBV18|TRBJ2-2|TRBD1
CASSPRTGSTGELFF
TGTGCCAGCTCACCTCGGACAGGGAGTACCGGGGAGCTGTTTTTT
>few|TRBV7-2|TRBJ2-3|NA
CASSYVGDTQYF
TGTGCCAGCAGCTACGTCGGGGATACGCAGTATTTT
>NA|TRBV5-6|TRBJ1-2|NA
CASQSGINYGYTF
TGTGCCAGCCAGAGCGGGATCAACTATGGCTACACCTTC
>NA|TRBV29-1|TRBJ2-3|TRBD1
CSVGGTGVGDTQYF
TGCAGCGTTGGTGGGACAGGGGTTGGGGATACGCAGTATTTT
>NA|TRBV5-1|TRBJ2-1|TRBD1
CASSSTGEYNEQFF
TGCGCCAGCAGCTCGACAGGGGAATACAATGAGCAGTTCTTC
>few|TRBV9|TRBJ2-2|TRBD1
CASSPWTGGRTGELFF
TGTGCCAGCAGCCCCTGGACAGGGGGTCGAACCGGGGAGCTGTTTTTT
>few|TRBV28|TRBJ2-7|NA
CASSLRMGGPLF
TGTGCCAGCAGTTTAAGGATGGGAGGCCCCTTATTC
>NA|TRBV9|TRBJ2-5|NA
CASSVGGDETQYF
TGTGCCAGCAGCGTAGGCGGGGACGAGACCCAGTACTTC
>NA|TRBV7-2|TRBJ1-3|NA
CASSLGRAEGNTIYF
TGTGCCAGCAGCTTGGGGCGGGCTGAGGGAAACACCATATATTTT
>few|TRBV11-2|TRBJ1-6|NA
CASSLGRGGRLDSPLHF
TGTGCCAGCAGCTTAGGCCGGGGCGGCAGGCTAGACTCACCCCTCCACTTT